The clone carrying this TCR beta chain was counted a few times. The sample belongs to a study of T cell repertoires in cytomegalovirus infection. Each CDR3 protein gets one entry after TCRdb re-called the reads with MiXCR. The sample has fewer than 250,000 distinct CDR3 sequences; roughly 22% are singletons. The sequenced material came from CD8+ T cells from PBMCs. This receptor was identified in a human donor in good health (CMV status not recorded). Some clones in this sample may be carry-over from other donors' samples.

The CDR3 loop is CSAQDTSGNTIYF. In DNA form, the CDR3 reads TGCAGCGCCCAGGACACCTCTGGAAACACCATATATTTT. The V call is TRBV29-1, the J call TRBJ1-3, with D possibly being TRBD1 (5 bases). Between the trimmed V and J ends, which lost 7 bases and 0 bases, there was a span of 10 bases. CDR3 length: 13 residues. Germline V gene lookup returns CDR1 SQVTM and CDR2 ANQGSEA.